This entry concerns a single TCR beta chain. Germline loops: CDR1 ENHRY, CDR2 SYGVKD. This CDR3 is built from 12 residues. J lost 7 bases, V lost 6 bases, and 5 bases had no gene match. This sample was taken from a study of blood T cell repertoires in COVID-19. Study context: There were acute and convalescent COVID-19 samples, and they came from the United States, Italy and Spain. The cDNA or gDNA used as material had been derived from T cells, B-cell-depleted T cells, or PBMCs.

Per the authors' pipeline: It was from reference gene primer amplification that nucleated cell counts were estimated. Measured with immunoSEQ multiplex PCR; TCRdb has only the in-frame clones, and not every one. That table supplies the V and J calls and clone size; D and trimming were determined from the DNA. This sample has roughly 320,000 clones, with 85% found just once. The rearrangement links TRBV10-3 to TRBJ1-1; 7 bases map to TRBD1. The clonotype comes from a human donor in a cohort sampled during active COVID-19. The source material was peripheral blood. CDR3 sequence (DNA): TGTGCCATCAGCGGCAGGGGGGATGAAGCTTTCTTT. It yields the protein CAISGRGDEAFF.